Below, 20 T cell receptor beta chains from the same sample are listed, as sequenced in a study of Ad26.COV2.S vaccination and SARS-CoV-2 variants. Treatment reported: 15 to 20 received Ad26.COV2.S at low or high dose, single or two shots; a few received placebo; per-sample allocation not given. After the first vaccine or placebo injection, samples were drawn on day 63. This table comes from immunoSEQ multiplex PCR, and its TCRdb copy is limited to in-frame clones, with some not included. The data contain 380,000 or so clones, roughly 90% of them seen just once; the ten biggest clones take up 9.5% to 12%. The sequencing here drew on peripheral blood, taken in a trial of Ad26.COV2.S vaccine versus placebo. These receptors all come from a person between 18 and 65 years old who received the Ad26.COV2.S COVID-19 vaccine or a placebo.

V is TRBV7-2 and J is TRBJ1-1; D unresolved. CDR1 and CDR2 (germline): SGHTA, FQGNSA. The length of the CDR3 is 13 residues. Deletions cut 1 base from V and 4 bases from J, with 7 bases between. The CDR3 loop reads CASSLGRFTEAFF. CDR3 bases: TGTGCCAGCAGCTTAGGCCGTTTCACTGAAGCTTTCTTT.

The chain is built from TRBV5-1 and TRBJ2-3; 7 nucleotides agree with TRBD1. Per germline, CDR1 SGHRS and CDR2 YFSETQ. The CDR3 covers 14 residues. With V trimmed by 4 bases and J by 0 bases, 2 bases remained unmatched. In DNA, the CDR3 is TGCGCCAGCAGCAGGGACAGAAGCACAGATACGCAGTATTTT. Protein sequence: CASSRDRSTDTQYF.

The CDR3 bases are TGTGCCAGCAGCTTAGGACTAGCGGGAGCAGATACGCAGTATTTT. Protein product: CASSLGLAGADTQYF. The chain joins TRBV11-2 to TRBJ2-3, with 12 positions matching TRBD2. The germline CDR1 and CDR2 sequences are SGHAT and FQNNGV. V lost 1 base to trimming and J lost 4 bases; unmatched junction nucleotides: 0. The CDR3 covers 15 residues.

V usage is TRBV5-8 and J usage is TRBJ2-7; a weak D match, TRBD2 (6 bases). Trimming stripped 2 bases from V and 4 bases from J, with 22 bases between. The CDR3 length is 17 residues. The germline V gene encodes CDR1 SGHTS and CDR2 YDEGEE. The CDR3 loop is CASSLAFGAGPGYEQYF. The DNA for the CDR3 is TGTGCCAGCAGCTTAGCTTTCGGGGCGGGGCCGGGATACGAGCAGTACTTC.

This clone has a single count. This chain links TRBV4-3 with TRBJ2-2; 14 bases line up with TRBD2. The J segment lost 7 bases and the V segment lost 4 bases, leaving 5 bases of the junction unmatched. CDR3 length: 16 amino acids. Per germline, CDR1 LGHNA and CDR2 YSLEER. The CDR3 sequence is CASSPGTSGGSGELFF. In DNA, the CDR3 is TGCGCCAGCAGCCCCGGGACTAGCGGGGGTAGCGGGGAGCTGTTTTTT.

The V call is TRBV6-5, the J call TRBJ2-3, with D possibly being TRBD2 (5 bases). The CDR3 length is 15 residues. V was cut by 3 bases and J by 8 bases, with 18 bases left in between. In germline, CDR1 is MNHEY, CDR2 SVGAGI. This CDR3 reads CASSYVTGSYGTQYF. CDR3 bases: TGTGCCAGCAGTTATGTAACGGGATCCTACGGTACGCAGTATTTT.

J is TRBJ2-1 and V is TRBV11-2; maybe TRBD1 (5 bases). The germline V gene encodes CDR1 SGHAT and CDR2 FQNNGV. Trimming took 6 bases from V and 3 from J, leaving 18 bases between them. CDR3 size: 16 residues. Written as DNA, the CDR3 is TGTGCCAGCAGAAAGTGGGGCACGCAGAACTACAATGAGCAGTTCTTC. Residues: CASRKWGTQNYNEQFF.

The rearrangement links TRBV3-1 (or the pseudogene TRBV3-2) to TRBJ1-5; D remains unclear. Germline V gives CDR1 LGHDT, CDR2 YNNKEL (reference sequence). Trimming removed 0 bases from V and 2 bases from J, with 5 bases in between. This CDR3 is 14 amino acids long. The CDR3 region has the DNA TGTGCCAGCAGCCAAGATTATGGCAATCAGCCCCAGCATTTT. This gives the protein CASSQDYGNQPQHF.

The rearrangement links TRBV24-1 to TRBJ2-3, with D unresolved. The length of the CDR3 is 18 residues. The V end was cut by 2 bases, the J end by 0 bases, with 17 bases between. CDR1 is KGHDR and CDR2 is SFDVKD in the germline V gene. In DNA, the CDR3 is TGTGCCACCAGTGATTCCCCGACGAGTGACGCCAGCACAGATACGCAGTATTTT. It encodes CATSDSPTSDASTDTQYF.

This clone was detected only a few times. The CDR3 DNA follows: TGTGCCAGCAGTCCCGACAGCCTTGAAAAACTGTTTTTT. This sequence encodes CASSPDSLEKLFF. V usage is TRBV2 and J usage is TRBJ1-4; tentatively, D is TRBD1 (5 bases). CDR1 SNHLY and CDR2 FYNNEI come from the germline V gene. The CDR3 runs to 13 residues. The V gene lost 5 bases and the J gene lost 7 bases, with 11 bases spanning the gap.

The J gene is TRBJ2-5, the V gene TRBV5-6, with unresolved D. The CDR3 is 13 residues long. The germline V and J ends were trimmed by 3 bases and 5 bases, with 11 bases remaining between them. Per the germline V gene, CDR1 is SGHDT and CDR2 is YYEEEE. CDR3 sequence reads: CASSSWEWETQYF. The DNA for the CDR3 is TGTGCCAGCAGCTCCTGGGAATGGGAGACCCAGTACTTC.

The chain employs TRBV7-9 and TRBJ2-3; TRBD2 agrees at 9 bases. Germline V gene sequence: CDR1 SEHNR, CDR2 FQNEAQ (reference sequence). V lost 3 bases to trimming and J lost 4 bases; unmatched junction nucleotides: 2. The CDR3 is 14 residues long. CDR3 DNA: TGTGCCAGCAGCTTGGCGGGAGGGTCAGATACGCAGTATTTT. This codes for CASSLAGGSDTQYF.

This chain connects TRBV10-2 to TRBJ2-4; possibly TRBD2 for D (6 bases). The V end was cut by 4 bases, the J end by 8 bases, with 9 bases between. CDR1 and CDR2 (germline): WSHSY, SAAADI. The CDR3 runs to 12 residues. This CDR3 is CASSGTNYIQYF. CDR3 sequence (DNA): TGCGCCAGCAGTGGGACTAACTACATTCAGTACTTC.

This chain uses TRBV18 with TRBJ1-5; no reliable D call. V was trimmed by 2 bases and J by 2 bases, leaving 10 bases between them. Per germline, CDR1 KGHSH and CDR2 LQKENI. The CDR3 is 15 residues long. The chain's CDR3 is CASSPSPVGNQPQHF. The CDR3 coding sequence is TGTGCCAGCTCACCATCTCCGGTGGGCAATCAGCCCCAGCATTTT.

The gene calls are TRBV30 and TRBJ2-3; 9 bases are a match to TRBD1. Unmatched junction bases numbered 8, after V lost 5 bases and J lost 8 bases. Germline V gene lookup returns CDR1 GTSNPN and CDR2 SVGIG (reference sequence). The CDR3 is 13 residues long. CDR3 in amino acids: CAWALMGQGTQYF. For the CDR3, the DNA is TGTGCCTGGGCTCTAATGGGACAGGGTACGCAGTATTTT. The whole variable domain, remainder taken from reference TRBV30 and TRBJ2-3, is SQTIHQWPATLVQPVGSPLSLECTVEGTSNPNLYWYRQAAGRGLQLLFYSVGIGQISSEVPQNLSASRPQDRQFILSSKKLLLSDSGFYLCAWALMGQGTQYFGPGTRLTVL.

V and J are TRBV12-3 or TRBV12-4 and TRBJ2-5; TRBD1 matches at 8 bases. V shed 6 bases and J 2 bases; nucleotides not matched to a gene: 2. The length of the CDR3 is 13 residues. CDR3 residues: CASSRDRQETQYF. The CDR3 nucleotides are TGTGCCAGCAGCCGGGACAGGCAAGAGACCCAGTACTTC.

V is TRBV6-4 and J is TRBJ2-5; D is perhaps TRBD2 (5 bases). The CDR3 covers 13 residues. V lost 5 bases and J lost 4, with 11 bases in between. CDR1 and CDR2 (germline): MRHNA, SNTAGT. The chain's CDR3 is CASSPSLGETQYF. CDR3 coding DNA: TGTGCCAGCAGTCCGTCACTAGGAGAGACCCAGTACTTC.

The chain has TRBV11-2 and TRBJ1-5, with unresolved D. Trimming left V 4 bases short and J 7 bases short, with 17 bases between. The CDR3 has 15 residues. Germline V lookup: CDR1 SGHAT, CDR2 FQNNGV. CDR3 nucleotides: TGTGCCAGCAGCTCCCAACCGGGTTCGGGGCAGCCCCAGCATTTT. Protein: CASSSQPGSGQPQHF.

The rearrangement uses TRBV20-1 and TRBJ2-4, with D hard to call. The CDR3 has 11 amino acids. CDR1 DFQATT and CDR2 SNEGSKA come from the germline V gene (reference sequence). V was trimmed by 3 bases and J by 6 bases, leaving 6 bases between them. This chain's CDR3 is CSARAVNIQYF. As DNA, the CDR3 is TGCAGTGCTAGGGCGGTAAACATTCAGTACTTC.

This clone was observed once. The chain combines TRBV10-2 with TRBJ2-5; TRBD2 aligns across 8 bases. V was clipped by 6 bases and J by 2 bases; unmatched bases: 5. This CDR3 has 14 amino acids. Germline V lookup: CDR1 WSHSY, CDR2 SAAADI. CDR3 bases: TGCGCCAGCAGCGGCGGGGGGACACAAGAGACCCAGTACTTC. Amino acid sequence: CASSGGGTQETQYF.